This T cell receptor (beta chain) appears in the sequencing data of a study of control samples from healthy donors and cancer patients. Sequencing was performed with immunoSEQ multiplex PCR; in TCRdb, only in-frame clones are kept and a portion is missing. This table has some 49,000 clones, approximately 86% appearing once. The germline V gene has CDR1 MNHEY and CDR2 SMNVEV (reference sequence). The CDR3 contains 16 residues. After removal of 5 bases from V and 1 base from J, the junction contained 10 bases not matched to a gene. Sequencing was done on a sample of PBMCs. V and J are TRBV27 and TRBJ1-1, with 7 bases fitting TRBD1. The source is a woman between 45 and 60 years old with lung cancer. The CDR3: CASSVWQGEWNTEAFF. For the CDR3, the DNA is TGTGCCAGCAGTGTTTGGCAGGGGGAGTGGAACACTGAAGCTTTCTTT.